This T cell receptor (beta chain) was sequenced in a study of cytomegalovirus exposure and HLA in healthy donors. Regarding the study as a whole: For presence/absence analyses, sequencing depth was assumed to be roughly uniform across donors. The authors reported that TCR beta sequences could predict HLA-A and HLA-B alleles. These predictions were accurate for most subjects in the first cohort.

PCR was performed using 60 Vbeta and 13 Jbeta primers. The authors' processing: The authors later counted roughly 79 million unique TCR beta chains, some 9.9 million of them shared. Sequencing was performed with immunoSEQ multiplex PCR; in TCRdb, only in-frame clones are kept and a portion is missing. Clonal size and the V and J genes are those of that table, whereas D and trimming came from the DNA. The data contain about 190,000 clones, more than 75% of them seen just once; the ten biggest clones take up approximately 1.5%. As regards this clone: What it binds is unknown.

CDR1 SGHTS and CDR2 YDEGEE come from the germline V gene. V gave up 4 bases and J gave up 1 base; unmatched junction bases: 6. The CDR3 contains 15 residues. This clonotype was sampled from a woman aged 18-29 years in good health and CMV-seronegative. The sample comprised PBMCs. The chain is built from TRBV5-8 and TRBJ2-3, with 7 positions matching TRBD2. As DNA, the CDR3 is TGTGCCAGCAGCCCCGGTGGGGGGGGCACAGATACGCAGTATTTT. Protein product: CASSPGGGGTDTQYF.